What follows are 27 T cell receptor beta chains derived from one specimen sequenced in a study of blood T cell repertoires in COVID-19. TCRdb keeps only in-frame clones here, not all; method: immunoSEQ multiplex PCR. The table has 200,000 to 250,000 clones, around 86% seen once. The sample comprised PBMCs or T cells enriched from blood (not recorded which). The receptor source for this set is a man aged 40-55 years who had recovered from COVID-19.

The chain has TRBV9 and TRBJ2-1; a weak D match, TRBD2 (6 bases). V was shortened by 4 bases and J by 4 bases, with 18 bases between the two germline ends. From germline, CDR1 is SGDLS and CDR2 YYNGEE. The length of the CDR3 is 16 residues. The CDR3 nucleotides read TGTGCCAGCAGCTTCAGAAGCGGGTTAACGTACAATGAGCAGTTCTTC. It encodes CASSFRSGLTYNEQFF.

The CDR3 nucleotides read TGCGCCAGCAGCCAAGAAGGGACAGGGTCCTACGAGCAGTACTTC. Translating gives CASSQEGTGSYEQYF. The chain uses TRBV4-1 and TRBJ2-7, with 9 bases matching TRBD1. V lost 0 bases to trimming and J lost 1 base; unmatched junction nucleotides: 1. The CDR3 is 15 amino acids. Germline loops: CDR1 MGHRA, CDR2 YSYEKL.

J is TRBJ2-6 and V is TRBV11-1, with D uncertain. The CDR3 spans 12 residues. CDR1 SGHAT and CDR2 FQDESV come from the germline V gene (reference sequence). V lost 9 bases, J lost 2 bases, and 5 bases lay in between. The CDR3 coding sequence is TGTGCCAGTAACACTGGGGCCAACGTCCTGACTTTC. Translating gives CASNTGANVLTF.

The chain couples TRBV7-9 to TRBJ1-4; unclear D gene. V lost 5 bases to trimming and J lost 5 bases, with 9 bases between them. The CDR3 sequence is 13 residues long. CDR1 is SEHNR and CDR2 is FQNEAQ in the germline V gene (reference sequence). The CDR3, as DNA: TGTGCCAGCAGCGCAAACGGGAATGAAAAACTGTTTTTT. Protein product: CASSANGNEKLFF.

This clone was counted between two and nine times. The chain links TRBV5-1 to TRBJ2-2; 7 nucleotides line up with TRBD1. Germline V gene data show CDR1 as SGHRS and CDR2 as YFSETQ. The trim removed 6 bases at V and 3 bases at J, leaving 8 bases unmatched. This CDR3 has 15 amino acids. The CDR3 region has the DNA TGCGCCAGCAACGACAGGGACCTGGACACCGGGGAGCTGTTTTTT. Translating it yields CASNDRDLDTGELFF.

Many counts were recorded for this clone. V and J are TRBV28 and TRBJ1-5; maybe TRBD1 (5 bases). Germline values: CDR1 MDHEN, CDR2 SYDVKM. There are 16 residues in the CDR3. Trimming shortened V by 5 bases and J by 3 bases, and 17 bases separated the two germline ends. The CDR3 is CASSPERQPPNQPQHF. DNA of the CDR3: TGTGCCAGCAGTCCTGAGCGACAGCCGCCCAATCAGCCCCAGCATTTT. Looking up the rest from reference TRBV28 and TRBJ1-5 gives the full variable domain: DVKVTQSSRYLVKRTGEKVFLECVQDMDHENMFWYRQDPGLGLRLIYFSYDVKMKEKGDIPEGYSVSREKKERFSLILESASTNQTSMYLCASSPERQPPNQPQHFGDGTRLSIL.

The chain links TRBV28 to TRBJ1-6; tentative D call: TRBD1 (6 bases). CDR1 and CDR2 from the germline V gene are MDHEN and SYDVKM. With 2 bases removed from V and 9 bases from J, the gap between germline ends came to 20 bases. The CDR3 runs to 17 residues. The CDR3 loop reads CASSLAGGHILASPLHF. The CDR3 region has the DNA TGTGCCAGCAGTTTAGCGGGGGGGCATATTCTGGCTTCACCCCTCCACTTT.

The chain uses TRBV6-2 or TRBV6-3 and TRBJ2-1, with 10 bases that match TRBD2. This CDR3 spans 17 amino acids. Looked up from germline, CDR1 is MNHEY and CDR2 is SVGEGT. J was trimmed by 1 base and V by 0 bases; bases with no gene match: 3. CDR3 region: CASSYSVSGGSYNEQFF. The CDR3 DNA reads TGTGCCAGCAGTTACTCGGTTAGCGGGGGGTCCTACAATGAGCAGTTCTTC.

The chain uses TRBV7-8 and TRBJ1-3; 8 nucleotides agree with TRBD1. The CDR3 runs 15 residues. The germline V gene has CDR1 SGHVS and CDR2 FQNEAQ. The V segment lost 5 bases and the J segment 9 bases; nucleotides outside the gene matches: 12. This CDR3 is CASSPRTGPFGTIYF. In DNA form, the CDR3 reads TGTGCCAGCAGCCCCCGGACAGGGCCCTTCGGCACCATATATTTT.

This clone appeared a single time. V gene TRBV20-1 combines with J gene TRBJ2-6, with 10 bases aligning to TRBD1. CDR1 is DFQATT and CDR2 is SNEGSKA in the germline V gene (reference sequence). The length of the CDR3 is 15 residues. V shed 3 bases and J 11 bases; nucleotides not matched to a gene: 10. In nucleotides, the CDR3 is TGCAGTGCTAGTTCCTCTACCGGGACAGGGGACGTCCTGACTTTC. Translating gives CSASSSTGTGDVLTF.

In DNA, the CDR3 is TGTGCCAGCTCACCACCCCCAGAAACTGAAGCTTTCTTT. It yields the protein CASSPPPETEAFF. The V gene is TRBV18, the J gene TRBJ1-1, with no clear D. CDR3 size: 13 residues. CDR1 and CDR2 from the germline V gene are KGHSH and LQKENI. With 0 bases removed from V and 5 bases from J, the gap between germline ends came to 7 bases.

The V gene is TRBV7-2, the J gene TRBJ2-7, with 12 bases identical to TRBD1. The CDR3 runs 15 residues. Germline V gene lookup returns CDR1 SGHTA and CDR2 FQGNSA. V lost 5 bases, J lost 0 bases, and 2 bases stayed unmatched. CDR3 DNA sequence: TGTGCCAGCAGCCGGGACAGGGGGCCCTCCTACGAGCAGTACTTC. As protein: CASSRDRGPSYEQYF.

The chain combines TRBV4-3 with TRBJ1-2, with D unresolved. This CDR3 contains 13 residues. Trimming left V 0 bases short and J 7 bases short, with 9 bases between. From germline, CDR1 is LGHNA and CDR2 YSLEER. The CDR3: CASSQDQEGGYTF. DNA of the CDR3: TGCGCCAGCAGCCAAGATCAAGAGGGTGGCTACACCTTC.

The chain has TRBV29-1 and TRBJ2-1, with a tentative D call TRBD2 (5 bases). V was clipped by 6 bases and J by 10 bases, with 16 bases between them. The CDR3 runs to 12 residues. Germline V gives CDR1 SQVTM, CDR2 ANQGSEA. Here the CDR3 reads CSVHVTGNEQFF. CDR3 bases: TGCAGCGTCCATGTAACCGGGAACGAGCAGTTCTTC.

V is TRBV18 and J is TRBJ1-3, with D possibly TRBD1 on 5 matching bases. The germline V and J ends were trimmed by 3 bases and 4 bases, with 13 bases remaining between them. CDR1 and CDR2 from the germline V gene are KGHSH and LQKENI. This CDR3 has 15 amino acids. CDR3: CASSPSGGKGNTIYF. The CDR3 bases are TGTGCCAGCTCACCTTCGGGGGGAAAGGGAAACACCATATATTTT.

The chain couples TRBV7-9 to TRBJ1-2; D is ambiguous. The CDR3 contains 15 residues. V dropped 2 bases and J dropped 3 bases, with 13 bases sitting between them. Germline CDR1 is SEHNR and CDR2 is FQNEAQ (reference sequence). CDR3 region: CASSLLGTDYYGYTF. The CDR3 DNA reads TGTGCCAGCAGCTTATTAGGTACAGATTACTATGGCTACACCTTC.

CDR3 protein: CATSRTGRDGEKLFF. The CDR3 nucleotides read TGTGCCACCAGCAGAACAGGGAGGGACGGTGAAAAACTGTTTTTT. This sequence joins TRBV15 and TRBJ1-4, with D perhaps matching TRBD1 (6 bases). This CDR3 is built from 15 residues. Germline values: CDR1 LNHNV, CDR2 YYDKDF (reference sequence). Trimming left V 2 bases short and J 7 bases short, with 14 bases between.

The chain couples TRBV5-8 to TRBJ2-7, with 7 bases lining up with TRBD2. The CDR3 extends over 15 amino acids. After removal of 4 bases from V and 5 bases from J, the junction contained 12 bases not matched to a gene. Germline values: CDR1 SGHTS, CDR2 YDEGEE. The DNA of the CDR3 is TGTGCCAGCAGCCATCGGTTGTTCGGGACTAACGAGCAGTACTTC. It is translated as CASSHRLFGTNEQYF. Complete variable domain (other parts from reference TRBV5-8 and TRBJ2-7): EAGVTQSPTHLIKTRGQQATLRCSPISGHTSVYWYQQALGLGLQFLLWYDEGEERNRGNFPPRFSGRQFPNYSSELNVNALELEDSALYLCASSHRLFGTNEQYFGPGTRLTVT.

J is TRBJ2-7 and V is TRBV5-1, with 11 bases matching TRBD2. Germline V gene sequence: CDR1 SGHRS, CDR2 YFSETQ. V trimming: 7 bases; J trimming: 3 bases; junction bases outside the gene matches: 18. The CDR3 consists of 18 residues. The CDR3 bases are TGCGCCAGCGTACCCGGGACTAGCGGCAAAGGACGGTACTACGAGCAGTACTTC. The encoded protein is CASVPGTSGKGRYYEQYF.

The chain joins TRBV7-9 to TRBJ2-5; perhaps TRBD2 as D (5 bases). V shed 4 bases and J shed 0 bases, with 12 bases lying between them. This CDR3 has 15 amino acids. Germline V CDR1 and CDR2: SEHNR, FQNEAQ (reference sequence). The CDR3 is CASSSLGGYQETQYF. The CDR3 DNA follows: TGTGCCAGCAGCTCGCTTGGCGGGTACCAAGAGACCCAGTACTTC.

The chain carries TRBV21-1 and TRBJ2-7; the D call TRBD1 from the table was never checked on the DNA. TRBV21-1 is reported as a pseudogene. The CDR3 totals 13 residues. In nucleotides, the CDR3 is TGTGCCAGCAGGCTGACAGGGGCGGGCGAGCAGTACTTC. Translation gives CASRLTGAGEQYF.

CDR3 loop: CASRKPGLAGGEQFF. The CDR3, as DNA: TGTGCCAGCAGGAAACCGGGACTAGCGGGGGGCGAGCAGTTCTTC. The chain employs TRBV28 and TRBJ2-1; 15 nucleotides line up with TRBD2. The CDR3 contains 15 residues. V lost 6 bases, J lost 10 bases, and 7 bases stayed unmatched. Germline V gene sequence: CDR1 MDHEN, CDR2 SYDVKM.

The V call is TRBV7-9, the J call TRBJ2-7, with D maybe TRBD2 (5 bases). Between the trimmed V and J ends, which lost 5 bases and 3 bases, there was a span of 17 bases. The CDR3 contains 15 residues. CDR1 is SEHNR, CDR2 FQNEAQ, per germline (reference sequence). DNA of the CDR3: TGTGCCAGCAGCCTTCGCGAGGCTAGCTACTACGAGCAGTACTTC. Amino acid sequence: CASSLREASYYEQYF.

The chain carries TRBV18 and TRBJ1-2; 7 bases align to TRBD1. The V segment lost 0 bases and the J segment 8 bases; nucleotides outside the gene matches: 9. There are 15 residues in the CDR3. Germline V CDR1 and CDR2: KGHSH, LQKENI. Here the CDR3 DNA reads TGTGCCAGCTCACCACCTACAGGGGAGGCGAGGGGCTACACCTTC. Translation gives CASSPPTGEARGYTF. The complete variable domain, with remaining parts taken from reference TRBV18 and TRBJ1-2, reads NAGVMQNPRHLVRRRGQEARLRCSPMKGHSHVYWYRQLPEEGLKFMVYLQKENIIDESGMPKERFSAEFPKEGPSILRIQQVVRGDSAAYFCASSPPTGEARGYTFGSGTRLTVV.

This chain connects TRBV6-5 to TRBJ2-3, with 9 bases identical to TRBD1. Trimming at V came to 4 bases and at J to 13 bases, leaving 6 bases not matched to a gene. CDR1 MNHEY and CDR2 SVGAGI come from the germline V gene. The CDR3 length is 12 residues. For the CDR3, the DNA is TGTGCCAGCAGTTTAGGGACAGGGACGGAGTATTTT. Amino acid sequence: CASSLGTGTEYF.

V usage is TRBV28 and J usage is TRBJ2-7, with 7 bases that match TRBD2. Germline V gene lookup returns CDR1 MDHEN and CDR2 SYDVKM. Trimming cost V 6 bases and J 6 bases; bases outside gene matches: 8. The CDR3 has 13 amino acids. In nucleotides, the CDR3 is TGTGCCAGCAGAGGCGGACTAGATGGCGAGCAGTACTTC. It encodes CASRGGLDGEQYF.

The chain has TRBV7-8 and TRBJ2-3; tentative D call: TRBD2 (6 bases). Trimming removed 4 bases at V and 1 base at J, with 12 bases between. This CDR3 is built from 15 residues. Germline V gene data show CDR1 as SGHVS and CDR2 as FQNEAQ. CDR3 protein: CASSSAGMGTDTQYF. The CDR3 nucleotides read TGTGCCAGCAGCTCTGCGGGGATGGGCACAGATACGCAGTATTTT.